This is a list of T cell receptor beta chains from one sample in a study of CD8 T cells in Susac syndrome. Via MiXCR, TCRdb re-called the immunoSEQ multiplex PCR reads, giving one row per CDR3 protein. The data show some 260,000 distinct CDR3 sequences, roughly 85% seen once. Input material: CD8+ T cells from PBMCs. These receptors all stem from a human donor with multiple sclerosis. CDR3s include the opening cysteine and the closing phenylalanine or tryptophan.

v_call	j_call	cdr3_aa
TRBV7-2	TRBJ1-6	CASTRRYNSPLHF
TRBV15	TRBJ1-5	CATSRDRGNQPQHF
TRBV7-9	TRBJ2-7	CASNQGQGSYEQYF
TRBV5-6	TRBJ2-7	CASSLVQDNHEQYF
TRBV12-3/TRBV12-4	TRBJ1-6	CASSFRSGYSPLHF
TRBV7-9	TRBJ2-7	CASSWGENSYEQYF
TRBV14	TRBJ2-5	CASSQVGEWETQYF
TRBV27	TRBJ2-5	CASSLSRIETQYF
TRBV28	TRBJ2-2	CASTSGATNTGELFF
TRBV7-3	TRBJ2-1	CASSLEGLAYNEQFF
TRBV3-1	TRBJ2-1	CASSDEPSGGGCNEQFF
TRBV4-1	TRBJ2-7	CASSQELYREYEQYF
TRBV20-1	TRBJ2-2	CSARGGLAGEGNTGELFF
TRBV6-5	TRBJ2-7	CASSYGENPYEQYF
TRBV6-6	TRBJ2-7	CASSPLDSYEQYF
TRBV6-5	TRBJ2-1	CASSYSGREPSTYNEQFF
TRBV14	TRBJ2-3	CASSQEGFRDFTDTQYF
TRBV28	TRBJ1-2	CASSYPEGANGYTF
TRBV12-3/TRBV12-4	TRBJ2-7	CASSSTGISYEQYF
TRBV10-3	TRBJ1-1	CATLTGLGHVLNTEAFF
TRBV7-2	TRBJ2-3	CASRPAGVEDTQYF
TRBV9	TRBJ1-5	CASSVGQGRNQPQHF
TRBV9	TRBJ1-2	CASSDTYGYTF
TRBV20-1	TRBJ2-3	CSGTSLDGRTDTQYF
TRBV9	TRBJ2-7	CASSVDLAGVREQYF
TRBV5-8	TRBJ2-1	CASSLGQDLHYNEQFF
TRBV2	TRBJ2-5	CASRPEVTGRETQYF
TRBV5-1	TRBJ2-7	CASSLRAGEGALQQYF
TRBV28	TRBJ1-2	CASSRQQEVYGYTF
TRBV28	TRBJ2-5	CASRGQLPRTQYF
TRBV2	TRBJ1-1	CASSETYGDRLNTEAFF
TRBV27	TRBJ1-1	CASSLSRANEAFF
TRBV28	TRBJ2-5	CASAGGLAGWGETQYF
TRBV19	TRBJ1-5	CASSITGEAQPQHF
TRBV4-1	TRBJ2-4	CASSHLPIPAKNIQYF
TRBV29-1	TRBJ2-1	CSVEGDFSYNEQFF
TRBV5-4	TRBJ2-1	CASSHKRELNNEQFF
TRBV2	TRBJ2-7	CASSERPTYEQYF
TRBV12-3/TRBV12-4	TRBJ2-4	CASSNPGGAKNIQYF
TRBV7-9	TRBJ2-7	CASSLGPSGIRAYEQYF
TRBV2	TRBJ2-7	CAIVPGLAGVEQYF
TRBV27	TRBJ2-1	CASSLGMGGYEQFF
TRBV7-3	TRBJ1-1	CASSLRGFGVPFF
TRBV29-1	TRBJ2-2	CSVESGGELFF
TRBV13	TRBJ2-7	CASSLGLKGPLSYEQYF
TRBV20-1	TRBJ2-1	CSPEDEYNEQFF
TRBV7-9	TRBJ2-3	CASTRLAGVRTDTQYF
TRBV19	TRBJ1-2	CASTNTRGFRGYTF